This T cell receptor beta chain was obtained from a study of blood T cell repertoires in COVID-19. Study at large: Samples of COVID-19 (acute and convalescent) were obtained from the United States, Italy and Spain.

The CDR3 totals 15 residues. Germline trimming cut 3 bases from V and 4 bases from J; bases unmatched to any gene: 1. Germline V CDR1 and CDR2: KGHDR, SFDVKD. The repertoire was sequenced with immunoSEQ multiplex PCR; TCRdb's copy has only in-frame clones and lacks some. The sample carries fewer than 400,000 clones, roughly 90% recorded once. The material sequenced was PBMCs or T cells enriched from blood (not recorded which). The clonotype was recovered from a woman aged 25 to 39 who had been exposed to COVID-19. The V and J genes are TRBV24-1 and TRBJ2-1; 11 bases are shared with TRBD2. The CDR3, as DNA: TGTGCCACCAGTGATAGGACTAGCGGGTACAATGAGCAGTTCTTC. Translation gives CATSDRTSGYNEQFF.